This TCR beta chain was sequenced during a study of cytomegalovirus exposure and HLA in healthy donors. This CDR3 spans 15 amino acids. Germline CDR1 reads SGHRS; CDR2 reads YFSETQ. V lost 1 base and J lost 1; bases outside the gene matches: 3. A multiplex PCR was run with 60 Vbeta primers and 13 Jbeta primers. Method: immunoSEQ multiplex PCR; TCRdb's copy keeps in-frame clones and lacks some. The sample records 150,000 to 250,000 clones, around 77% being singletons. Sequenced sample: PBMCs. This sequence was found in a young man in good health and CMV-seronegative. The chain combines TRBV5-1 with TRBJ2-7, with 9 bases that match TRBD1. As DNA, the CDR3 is TGCGCCAGCAGCTTGACCGGGACAGGGTCCTACGAGCAGTACTTC. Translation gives CASSLTGTGSYEQYF.